This T cell receptor beta chain was profiled in a study of immune characterization of retroperitoneal liposarcoma. One entry per CDR3 protein, called by TCRdb with MiXCR from the PCR reads. The data show about 6,600 distinct CDR3 sequences, with about 29% seen just once and 28% held by the top ten. This clonotype was seen at least ten times. This clone may be a read error of a much larger clone one base away. Germline V lookup: CDR1 SGHTA, CDR2 FQGNSA. CDR3 length: 14 amino acids. Trimming pared 0 bases from V and 10 bases from J, leaving 13 bases between. This sequence joins TRBV7-2 and TRBJ2-1; tentative D call: TRBD2 (6 bases). The source of this sequence is a female donor with retroperitoneal liposarcoma. The specimen was tumor tissue. CDR3 loop: CASSLAGRPYEQFF. The CDR3 nucleotides are TGTGCCAGCAGCTTAGCCGGGAGACCTTACGAGCAGTTCTTC.